This is a list of T cell receptor beta chains from one sample in a study of CD8 T cells in Susac syndrome. From the immunoSEQ multiplex PCR reads, TCRdb called clonotypes with MiXCR, one entry per CDR3 protein. This table has about 150,000 distinct CDR3 sequences, 95% to 96% appearing once. Sequenced input: CD8+ T cells from PBMCs. The receptors were gathered from a human donor with multiple sclerosis. Each CDR3 is given with its conserved first and last residue. D genes are given only for firm matches.

j_gene | d_gene | v_gene | CDR3nt | CDR3aa
TRBJ2-1 | TRBD1 | TRBV11-2 | TGTGCCAGCAGCTTAGGCAGGGGGATTGAGCAGTTCTTC | CASSLGRGIEQFF
TRBJ2-4 | - | TRBV29-1 | TGCAGCTCGCGGCTACGGGACATTCAGTACTTC | CSSRLRDIQYF
TRBJ2-3 | - | TRBV7-9 | TGTGCCAGCAGCCCGACCGGACCTGCAGATACGCAGTATTTT | CASSPTGPADTQYF
TRBJ1-5 | - | TRBV6-5 | TGTGCCAGCAGTTACTCGGGAAACAATCAGCCCCAGCATTTT | CASSYSGNNQPQHF
TRBJ1-6 | - | TRBV14 | TGTGCCAGCAGAGGGCGCGCCTATAATTCACCCCTCCACTTT | CASRGRAYNSPLHF
TRBJ2-3 | TRBD2 | TRBV7-2 | TGTGCCAGCAGCTTAGGCCCAGCGGGGAGTAGCACAGATACGCAGTATTTT | CASSLGPAGSSTDTQYF
TRBJ1-1 | - | TRBV27 | TGTGCCAGCAGCCTTGGGGCGACAACTGAAGCTTTCTTT | CASSLGATTEAFF
TRBJ2-5 | - | TRBV6-7 | TGTGCCAGCAGCCCAGCGACGAGGGACCAAGAGACCCAGTACTTC | CASSPATRDQETQYF
TRBJ2-1 | TRBD2 | TRBV30 | TGTGCCTGGAGTGTTGGAGCGGGGAACTACAATGAGCAGTTCTTC | CAWSVGAGNYNEQFF
TRBJ2-1 | - | TRBV7-9 | TGTGCCAGCATGAACACCACGGGGGTACATGAGCAGTTCTTC | CASMNTTGVHEQFF
TRBJ1-5 | TRBD1 | TRBV20-1 | TGCAGTGCCTGGGACAGACAAAACAATCAGCCCCAGCATTTT | CSAWDRQNNQPQHF
TRBJ1-5 | - | TRBV7-9 | TGTGCCAGCAGCCCCCTTAGCAATCAGCCCCAGCATTTT | CASSPLSNQPQHF
TRBJ2-5 | - | TRBV3-1 | TGTGCCAGCAGCCACGAGTCGGGTACGGAGACCCAGTACTTC | CASSHESGTETQYF
TRBJ2-1 | - | TRBV27 | TGTGCCAGCAGTCTCTCGGTGGCCGTAAGCAATGAGCAGTTCTTC | CASSLSVAVSNEQFF
TRBJ1-1 | - | TRBV19 | TGTGCCAGTAGTATCAATGGGGGGGCTGAAGCTTTCTTT | CASSINGGAEAFF
TRBJ2-3 | TRBD2 | TRBV7-9 | TGTGCCAGCAGCGCCACTAGCGGGGGACTCACAGATACGCAGTATTTT | CASSATSGGLTDTQYF
TRBJ2-2 | TRBD1 | TRBV30 | TGTGCCTGGAGTGTAAAAGGGACAGGAAGGCTGTCATGGACCGGGGAGCTGTTTTTT | CAWSVKGTGRLSWTGELFF
TRBJ2-2 | - | TRBV7-8 | TGTGCCAGCAGCGCTCGACAGGGAGGAGAGAACACCGGGGAGCTGTTTTTT | CASSARQGGENTGELFF
TRBJ2-3 | TRBD2 | TRBV9 | TGTGCCAGCAGCGTAGGGTCGGGGGGATCTAGCACAGATACGCAGTATTTT | CASSVGSGGSSTDTQYF
TRBJ2-1 | - | TRBV20-1 | TGCAGTGCTAGTAAGCCAGATTACAATGAGCAGTTCTTC | CSASKPDYNEQFF
TRBJ2-5 | - | TRBV7-9 | TGTGCCAGCAGCGAGGGGTCCGGGACCCAGTACTTC | CASSEGSGTQYF
TRBJ2-7 | TRBD2 | TRBV7-8 | TGTGCCAGCAGCTCGAACCCGGCACGGGGGGAACCCTCCTACGAGCAGTACTTC | CASSSNPARGEPSYEQYF
TRBJ1-3 | - | TRBV3-1 | TGTGCCAGCAGCCCTGGAACCGGGGTTGGAAACACCATATATTTT | CASSPGTGVGNTIYF
TRBJ2-1 | TRBD2 | TRBV29-1 | TGCAGCTCCAGTGAGCGGGGGGGCCCCAATGAGCAGTTCTTC | CSSSERGGPNEQFF
TRBJ2-3 | TRBD1 | TRBV25-1 | TGTGCCAGCAGTGGGCGACGGGGGACAGGGGACTTCACAGATACGCAGTATTTT | CASSGRRGTGDFTDTQYF
TRBJ2-2 | - | TRBV12-3/TRBV12-4 | TGTGCCAGCAGTTTTATCGCAACCGGGGAGCTGTTTTTT | CASSFIATGELFF
TRBJ2-1 | - | TRBV16 | TGTGCCAGCAGCCAATCGAGCGCAGGGAATGAGCAGTTCTTC | CASSQSSAGNEQFF
TRBJ2-3 | TRBD2 | TRBV6-5 | TGTGCCAGCAAGCGGGGGGGGGACACAGATACGCAGTATTTT | CASKRGGDTDTQYF